The source of this T cell receptor (beta chain) is a study of T cell clonotyping in hematopoietic cell transplantation. The overall study: Cytoreduction preceded collection of pretransplant recipient samples. Study-level results: Broader posttransplant TCR repertoire diversity was predicted by graft donor and pretransplant recipient Inverse Simpson Index values.

As for time point: recipient sample about 28 days before transplant, after cytoreduction. Blood collection times were about day -28 and days 30, 100, 180 posttransplant. Turning to this clone: The antigen is unknown.

Measured with immunoSEQ multiplex PCR; TCRdb has only the in-frame clones, and not every one. The sample records more than 70,000 clones, 90% to 96% being singletons. The V gene lost 6 bases and the J gene lost 4 bases, with 1 base spanning the gap. Germline V gives CDR1 SNHLY, CDR2 FYNNEI. The CDR3 consists of 10 residues. This receptor was identified in a woman between 50 and 59 years old with acute myeloid leukemia. Some clones in this sample may be carry-over from other donors' samples. The V and J genes are TRBV2 and TRBJ2-1; D gene unclear. The material was peripheral blood mononuclear cells, obtained before stem cell transplant. This CDR3 reads CASRYNEQFF. The CDR3 coding sequence is TGTGCCAGCAGATACAATGAGCAGTTCTTC.